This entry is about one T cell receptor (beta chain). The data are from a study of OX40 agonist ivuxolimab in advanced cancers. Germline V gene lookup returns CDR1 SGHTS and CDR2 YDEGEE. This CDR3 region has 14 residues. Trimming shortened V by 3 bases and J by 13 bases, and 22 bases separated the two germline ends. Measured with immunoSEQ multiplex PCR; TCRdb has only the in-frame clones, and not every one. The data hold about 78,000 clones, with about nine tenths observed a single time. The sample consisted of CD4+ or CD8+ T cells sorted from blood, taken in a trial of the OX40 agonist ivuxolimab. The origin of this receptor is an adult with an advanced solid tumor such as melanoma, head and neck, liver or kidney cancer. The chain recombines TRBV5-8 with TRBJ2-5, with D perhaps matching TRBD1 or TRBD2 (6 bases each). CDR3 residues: CASSWGVNTGPTYF. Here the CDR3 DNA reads TGTGCCAGCAGCTGGGGGGTCAATACAGGGCCGACGTACTTC. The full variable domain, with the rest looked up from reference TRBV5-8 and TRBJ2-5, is EAGVTQSPTHLIKTRGQQATLRCSPISGHTSVYWYQQALGLGLQFLLWYDEGEERNRGNFPPRFSGRQFPNYSSELNVNALELEDSALYLCASSWGVNTGPTYFGPGTRLLVL.